The 28 T cell receptor beta chains in this list originate from one sample, sequenced in a study of human T cells and chemical hapten exposure. Time point defined: patch test 1, 2 weeks after DPC sensitization. The sample's treatment: therapeutic diphenylcyclopropenone sensitization with weekly scalp DPC. TCRdb itself ran the RACE reads through MiXCR, one entry per CDR3 protein. This sample has approximately 100,000 distinct CDR3 sequences, with around 10% found just once. The source was whole blood, collected in connection with sensitization to the hapten diphenylcyclopropenone (DPC). The receptors were sampled from a woman aged 40-49 years with alopecia areata. Some clones in this sample may be carry-over from other donors' samples.

The chain recombines TRBV7-9 with TRBJ2-7, with D maybe TRBD1 (5 bases). The CDR3 extends over 11 amino acids. Trimming took off 8 bases at V and 3 bases at J, with 8 bases between the two ends. CDR1 SEHNR and CDR2 FQNEAQ come from the germline V gene (reference sequence). CDR3 region: CASCRDYEQYF. Here the CDR3 DNA reads TGTGCCAGCTGCAGGGACTACGAGCAGTACTTC.

The chain employs TRBV24-1 and TRBJ2-5; 9 bases are a match to TRBD2. The V and J ends lost 7 bases and 5 bases, in that order; junction bases with no gene match: 13. Germline V gene sequence: CDR1 KGHDR, CDR2 SFDVKD. This CDR3 comprises 16 residues. CDR3 sequence (DNA): TGTGCCACCAGCCCGGGGGTTAGCGGGAGTATCGAGACCCAGTACTTC. This codes for CATSPGVSGSIETQYF.

This chain connects TRBV27 to TRBJ2-1; TRBD1 aligns across 9 bases. The germline V gene has CDR1 MNHEY and CDR2 SMNVEV (reference sequence). The CDR3 spans 18 residues. Losses at the gene ends were 2 bases for V and 6 bases for J; bases not matched to a gene: 14. The CDR3 DNA reads as TGTGCCAGCAGTTTACTTAACCCGGGACAGGGTTTGACCAATGAGCAGTTCTTC. Translated, it gives CASSLLNPGQGLTNEQFF.

This clonotype is labeled medium-sized. This chain links TRBV28 with TRBJ2-1, with D tentatively TRBD2 (6 bases). V was shortened by 2 bases and J by 9 bases, with 17 bases between the two germline ends. In germline, CDR1 is MDHEN, CDR2 SYDVKM. This CDR3 is 15 amino acids long. The CDR3 reads CASSLMGLDRTEQFF. CDR3 sequence (DNA): TGTGCCAGCAGTTTAATGGGACTCGACCGGACTGAGCAGTTCTTC.

This clonotype has ten or more counts. The chain has TRBV5-1 and TRBJ2-7; maybe TRBD2 (5 bases). Trimming removed 4 bases from V and 2 bases from J, with 10 bases in between. CDR1 and CDR2 from the germline V gene are SGHRS and YFSETQ. There are 13 residues in the CDR3. The CDR3 sequence: CASSPGETYEQYF. For the CDR3, the DNA is TGCGCCAGCAGCCCCGGGGAAACCTACGAGCAGTACTTC.

This clonotype showed up just a few times. The chain links TRBV7-6 to TRBJ2-1; tentatively, D is TRBD2 (6 bases). V lost 4 bases and J 14 bases, leaving 18 bases between the germline ends. The V gene's germline CDR1 is SGHVS and CDR2 FNYEAQ. The CDR3 length is 13 residues. CDR3 residues: CASSSTSASWKFF. Written as DNA, the CDR3 is TGTGCCAGCAGCTCGACTAGTGCTAGCTGGAAGTTCTTC. The full variable domain, with the rest looked up from reference TRBV7-6 and TRBJ2-1, is GAGVSQSPRYKVTKRGQDVALRCDPISGHVSLYWYRQALGQGPEFLTYFNYEAQQDKSGLPNDRFSAERPEGSISTLTIQRTEQRDSAMYRCASSSTSASWKFFGPGTRLTVL.

This clonotype occurred many times. This sequence joins TRBV30 and TRBJ2-5; D ambiguous. Germline CDR1 and CDR2: GTSNPN and SVGIG (reference sequence). Trimming removed 3 bases at V and 4 bases at J, with 6 bases between. The CDR3 spans 11 residues. The CDR3 spells CAWRVAETQYF. The CDR3 DNA is TGTGCCTGGAGGGTAGCAGAGACCCAGTACTTC.

This clonotype was detected only a few times. The V and J genes are TRBV4-3 and TRBJ1-2; D may be TRBD1 (6 bases). The CDR3 length is 14 residues. The V gene lost 0 bases and the J gene lost 5 bases, with 10 bases spanning the gap. Germline V gives CDR1 LGHNA, CDR2 YSLEER. CDR3 DNA: TGCGCCAGCAGCCAAGATACAGGGCCTTATGGCTACACCTTC. The encoded protein is CASSQDTGPYGYTF.

This clonotype occurred a few times. The chain combines TRBV28 with TRBJ1-6, with unresolved D. Between the trimmed V and J ends, which lost 7 bases and 5 bases, there was a span of 15 bases. The germline V gene encodes CDR1 MDHEN and CDR2 SYDVKM. This CDR3 contains 15 residues. CDR3 amino acids: CASTLRQLDNSPLHF. CDR3 coding DNA: TGTGCCAGCACCCTACGGCAGCTCGATAATTCACCCCTCCACTTT.

This clonotype was found a few times. This chain connects TRBV6-5 to TRBJ2-2; 10 positions match TRBD1. J gave up 7 bases and V 7 bases, and 6 bases lay outside the gene matches. The germline CDR1 and CDR2 sequences are MNHEY and SVGAGI. The CDR3 extends over 14 amino acids. The CDR3 bases are TGTGCCAGCATGAAGGGACAGGGGAGCGGGGAGCTGTTTTTT. It yields the protein CASMKGQGSGELFF.

The sample holds many counts of this clonotype. The chain employs TRBV2 and TRBJ1-4, with unresolved D. This CDR3 region has 14 residues. Germline assignment: CDR1 SNHLY and CDR2 FYNNEI. The V end lost 7 bases, the J end lost 7 bases, and 16 bases lay between the germline ends. CDR3 sequence reads: CASNPRKGGEKLFF. CDR3 DNA sequence: TGTGCCAGCAACCCAAGGAAAGGAGGTGAAAAACTGTTTTTT.

This clonotype was recorded a few times. This chain links TRBV2 with TRBJ1-2; no firm D call. Germline loops: CDR1 SNHLY, CDR2 FYNNEI. V lost 7 bases and J lost 3, with 9 bases in between. The length of the CDR3 is 12 residues. CDR3 nucleotide sequence: TGTGCCAGCACCCCCAATCACTATGGCTACACCTTC. This codes for CASTPNHYGYTF.

V usage is TRBV9 and J usage is TRBJ2-1, with D perhaps TRBD1 or TRBD2 (5 bases each). CDR1 and CDR2 from the germline V gene are SGDLS and YYNGEE. Trimming left V 2 bases short and J 5 bases short, with 14 bases between. The CDR3 sequence is 15 residues long. In nucleotides, the CDR3 is TGTGCCAGCAGCGTGGACCAGGGACGGAACAATGAGCAGTTCTTC. The encoded protein is CASSVDQGRNNEQFF. Using reference TRBV9 and TRBJ2-1 for the parts outside the CDR3, the full variable domain is DSGVTQTPKHLITATGQRVTLRCSPRSGDLSVYWYQQSLDQGLQFLIQYYNGEERAKGNILERFSAQQFPDLHSELNLSSLELGDSALYFCASSVDQGRNNEQFFGPGTRLTVL.

The rearrangement joins TRBV12-3 or TRBV12-4 to TRBJ2-7; TRBD1 matches 12 bases. This CDR3 spans 19 amino acids. V trimming: 6 bases; J trimming: 2 bases; junction bases outside the gene matches: 17. The CDR3 loop is CASSRLGQGALPGAYEQYF. The CDR3 DNA follows: TGTGCCAGCAGCCGACTGGGACAGGGGGCGCTTCCGGGGGCCTACGAGCAGTACTTC.

This clonotype has a count of ten or more. The chain couples TRBV25-1 to TRBJ2-3; 12 bases fit TRBD2. The germline V gene encodes CDR1 MGHDK and CDR2 SYGVNS. The CDR3 runs to 16 residues. The V segment lost 4 bases and the J segment 4 bases; nucleotides outside the gene matches: 6. The CDR3 sequence is CASSGPLAGGPDTQYF. The CDR3 DNA reads TGTGCCAGCAGTGGACCGCTAGCGGGAGGGCCAGATACGCAGTATTTT. The full variable domain, with the rest looked up from reference TRBV25-1 and TRBJ2-3, is EADIYQTPRYLVIGTGKKITLECSQTMGHDKMYWYQQDPGMELHLIHYSYGVNSTEKGDLSSESTVSRIRTEHFPLTLESARPSHTSQYLCASSGPLAGGPDTQYFGPGTRLTVL.

The J gene is TRBJ2-5, the V gene TRBV9; TRBD1 agrees at 8 bases. Germline CDR1 SGDLS, CDR2 YYNGEE. The junction had 5 bases not matched to a gene; V was cut back by 4 bases and J by 3 bases. CDR3 length: 14 residues. Written as DNA, the CDR3 is TGTGCCAGCAGCCCAGGACAGGGAGAAGAGACCCAGTACTTC. It yields the protein CASSPGQGEETQYF.

This clonotype was recorded many times. This chain links TRBV10-1 with TRBJ2-5; 9 bases line up with TRBD2. CDR1 is WNHNN, CDR2 SYGVQD, per germline (reference sequence). The V and J ends lost 3 bases and 4 bases, in that order; junction bases with no gene match: 6. The CDR3 covers 15 residues. The CDR3 sequence is CASSEGSGSRETQYF. The CDR3 region has the DNA TGCGCCAGCAGTGAAGGTAGCGGGAGCCGAGAGACCCAGTACTTC.

The V call is TRBV6-5, the J call TRBJ2-3; D ambiguous. Between the trimmed V and J ends, which lost 2 bases and 2 bases, there was a span of 8 bases. Germline CDR1 reads MNHEY; CDR2 reads SVGAGI. This CDR3 has 14 residues. The CDR3 protein is CASSYGTATDTQYF. The CDR3 region has the DNA TGTGCCAGCAGTTACGGCACAGCCACAGATACGCAGTATTTT.

This clonotype has only a few counts. The chain recombines TRBV12-3 or TRBV12-4 with TRBJ1-3; D remains ambiguous. CDR3 length: 14 amino acids. Trimming removed 6 bases at V and 0 bases at J, with 9 bases between. CDR3: CASSASNSGNTIYF. CDR3 in DNA: TGTGCCAGCAGCGCTTCGAACTCTGGAAACACCATATATTTT.

This rearrangement joins TRBV18 to TRBJ1-4; the match to TRBD1 covers 7 bases. Germline V gene sequence: CDR1 KGHSH, CDR2 LQKENI. Trimming cost V 6 bases and J 8 bases; bases outside gene matches: 3. The CDR3 is 12 amino acids. The chain's CDR3 is CASSQQGEKLFF. The CDR3 DNA reads as TGTGCCAGCTCCCAACAGGGGGAAAAACTGTTTTTT.

There are many counts of this clonotype. The chain joins TRBV27 to TRBJ1-4; D uncertain. The CDR3 is made up of 15 amino acids. Trimming removed 8 bases at V and 7 bases at J, with 20 bases between. Germline values: CDR1 MNHEY, CDR2 SMNVEV (reference sequence). The CDR3 nucleotides are TGTGCCAGCCGCCCCCTGGACGGTCTCGGTGAAAAACTGTTTTTT. Residues: CASRPLDGLGEKLFF.

This chain connects TRBV5-1 to TRBJ2-3, with 8 bases lining up with TRBD2. The CDR3 sequence is 16 residues long. Per germline, CDR1 SGHRS and CDR2 YFSETQ. Trimming removed 4 bases from V and 7 bases from J; junction bases left unmatched: 14. This CDR3 is CASSPGQAGEVYTQYF. In DNA form, the CDR3 reads TGCGCCAGCAGCCCGGGGCAAGCGGGAGAAGTATATACGCAGTATTTT.

This clonotype has just a few counts. The chain has TRBV2 and TRBJ2-7; D is unresolved. The germline V gene encodes CDR1 SNHLY and CDR2 FYNNEI. The V gene lost 4 bases and the J gene lost 12 bases, with 22 bases spanning the gap. The CDR3 is 14 amino acids. The CDR3 DNA is TGTGCCAGCAGTGTTGAATCCCGGAGTGGGCGCGGGTACTTC. This gives the protein CASSVESRSGRGYF.

The J gene is TRBJ2-5, the V gene TRBV6-1; D is uncertain. Germline loops: CDR1 MNHNS, CDR2 SASEGT. Trimming took 7 bases from V and 4 from J, leaving 19 bases between them. This CDR3 has 15 amino acids. DNA of the CDR3: TGTGCCAGCACCCCGAACCCATCGGTTCGAGAGACCCAGTACTTC. Encoded protein: CASTPNPSVRETQYF.

The V gene is TRBV19, the J gene TRBJ2-5; TRBD1 matches 7 bases. Germline assignment: CDR1 LNHDA and CDR2 SQIVND (reference sequence). The CDR3 runs 13 residues. V shed 5 bases and J 6 bases; nucleotides not matched to a gene: 6. This CDR3 is CASSPDRWKTQYF. For the CDR3, the DNA is TGTGCCAGTAGTCCGGACAGGTGGAAGACCCAGTACTTC. Full variable domain (rest looked up from reference TRBV19 and TRBJ2-5): DGGITQSPKYLFRKEGQNVTLSCEQNLNHDAMYWYRQDPGQGLRLIYYSQIVNDFQKGDIAEGYSVSREKKESFPLTVTSAQKNPTAFYLCASSPDRWKTQYFGPGTRLLVL.

The chain is built from TRBV28 and TRBJ2-5; D may be TRBD1 or TRBD2 (5 bases each). This CDR3 spans 12 amino acids. In germline, CDR1 is MDHEN, CDR2 SYDVKM. The ends were cut back, 6 bases at V and 9 bases at J, with 14 bases in the middle. DNA of the CDR3: TGTGCCAGCAGCGGGGCTAGTCCGGCCCAGTACTTC. Translating gives CASSGASPAQYF.

J is TRBJ1-4 and V is TRBV30; D is possibly TRBD1 (6 bases). Germline assignment: CDR1 GTSNPN and CDR2 SVGIG (reference sequence). The V end lost 5 bases, the J end lost 6 bases, and 13 bases lay between the germline ends. The CDR3 is made up of 13 amino acids. CDR3 bases: TGTGCCTGGGATACAGGGTACGATGAAAAACTGTTTTTT. Protein product: CAWDTGYDEKLFF.

This clonotype has only one observation. V and J are TRBV20-1 and TRBJ2-2; D is undetermined. Between the trimmed V and J ends, which lost 6 bases and 6 bases, there was a span of 11 bases. The CDR3 has 12 residues. Germline V CDR1 and CDR2: DFQATT, SNEGSKA (reference sequence). DNA for the CDR3: TGCAGTGCGCTACTTGACGCCGGGGAGCTGTTTTTT. It encodes CSALLDAGELFF.